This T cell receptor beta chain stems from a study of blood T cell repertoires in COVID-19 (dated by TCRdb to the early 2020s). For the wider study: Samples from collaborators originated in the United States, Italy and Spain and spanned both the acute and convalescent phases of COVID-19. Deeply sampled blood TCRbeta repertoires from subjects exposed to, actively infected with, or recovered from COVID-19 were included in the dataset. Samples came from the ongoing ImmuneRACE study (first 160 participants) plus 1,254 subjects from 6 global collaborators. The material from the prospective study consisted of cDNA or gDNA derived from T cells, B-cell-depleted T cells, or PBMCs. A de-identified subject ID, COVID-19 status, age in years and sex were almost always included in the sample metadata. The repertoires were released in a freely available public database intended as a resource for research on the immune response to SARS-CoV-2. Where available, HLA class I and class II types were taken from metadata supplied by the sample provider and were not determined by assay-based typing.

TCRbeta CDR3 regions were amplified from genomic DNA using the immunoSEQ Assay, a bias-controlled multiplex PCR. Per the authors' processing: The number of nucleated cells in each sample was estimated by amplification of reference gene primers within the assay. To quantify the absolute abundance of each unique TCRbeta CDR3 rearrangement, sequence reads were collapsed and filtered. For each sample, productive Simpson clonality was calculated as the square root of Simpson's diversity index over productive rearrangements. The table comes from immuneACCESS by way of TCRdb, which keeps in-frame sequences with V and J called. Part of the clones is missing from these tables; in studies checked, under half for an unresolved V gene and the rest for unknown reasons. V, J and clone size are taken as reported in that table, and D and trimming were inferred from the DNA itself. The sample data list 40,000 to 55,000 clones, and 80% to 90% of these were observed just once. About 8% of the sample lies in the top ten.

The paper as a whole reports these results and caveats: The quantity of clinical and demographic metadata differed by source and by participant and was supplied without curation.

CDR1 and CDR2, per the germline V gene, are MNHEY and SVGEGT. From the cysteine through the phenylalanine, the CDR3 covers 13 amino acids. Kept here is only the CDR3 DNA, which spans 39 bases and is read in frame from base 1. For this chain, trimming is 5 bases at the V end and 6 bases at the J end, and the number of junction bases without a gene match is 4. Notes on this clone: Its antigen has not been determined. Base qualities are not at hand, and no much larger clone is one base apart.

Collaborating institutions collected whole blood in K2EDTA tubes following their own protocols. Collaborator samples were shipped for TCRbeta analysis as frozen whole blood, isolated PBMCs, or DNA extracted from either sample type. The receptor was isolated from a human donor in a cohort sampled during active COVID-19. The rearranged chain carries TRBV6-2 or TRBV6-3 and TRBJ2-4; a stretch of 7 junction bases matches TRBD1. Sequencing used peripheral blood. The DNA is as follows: TGTGCCAGCAGTGGCAACAGGGGAAACATTCAGTACTTC. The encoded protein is CASSGNRGNIQYF.